Below, one T cell receptor (beta chain) is given with its context. Both iRepertoire HTBI primers and Arm-PCR of CDR3 regions were used to build the TCR beta libraries. Using its own MiXCR run on the multiplex PCR reads, TCRdb lists one record per CDR3 protein. There are approximately 400,000 distinct CDR3 sequences in the sample; about a quarter occur only once, and about a quarter lies in the top ten. The sample's time point: persistent/refractory GD, antithyroid drugs over 5 years with positive TRAb. PBMC RNA was the source of the TCR library. The patients were enrolled through endocrinology in Xi'an, China. This entry belongs to a study of regulatory T cells in long-lasting Graves disease. The CDR3 extends over 15 amino acids. After removal of 0 bases from V and 3 bases from J, the junction contained 5 bases not matched to a gene. Germline V CDR1 and CDR2: SGDLS, YYNGEE.

The J gene is TRBJ2-7, the V gene TRBV9; 8 bases align to TRBD1. The source is a female donor with Graves disease. The specimen comprised peripheral blood mononuclear cells (PBMCs), sampled when the disease was refractory, from a patient treated with antithyroid drugs. DNA for the CDR3: TGTGCCAGCAGCGTAGCGGCAGGGGGCTACTACGAGCAGTACTTC. Translating gives CASSVAAGGYYEQYF.